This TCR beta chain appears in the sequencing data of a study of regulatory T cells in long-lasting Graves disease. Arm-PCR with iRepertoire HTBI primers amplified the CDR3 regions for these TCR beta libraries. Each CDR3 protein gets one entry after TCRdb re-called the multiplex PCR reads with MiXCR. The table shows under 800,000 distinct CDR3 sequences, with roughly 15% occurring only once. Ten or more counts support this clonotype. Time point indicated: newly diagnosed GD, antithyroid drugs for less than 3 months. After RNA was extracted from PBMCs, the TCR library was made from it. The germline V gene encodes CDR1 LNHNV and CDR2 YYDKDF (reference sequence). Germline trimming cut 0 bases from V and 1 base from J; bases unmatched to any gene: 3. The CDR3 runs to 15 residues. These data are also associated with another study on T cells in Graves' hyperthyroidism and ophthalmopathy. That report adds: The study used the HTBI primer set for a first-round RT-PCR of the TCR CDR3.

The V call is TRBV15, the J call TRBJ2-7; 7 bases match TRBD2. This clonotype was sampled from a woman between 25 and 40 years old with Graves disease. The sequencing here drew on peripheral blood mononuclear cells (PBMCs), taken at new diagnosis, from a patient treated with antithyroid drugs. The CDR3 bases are TGTGCCACCAGCAGAGATCGGGGGGTTTCCTACGAGCAGTACTTC. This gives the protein CATSRDRGVSYEQYF. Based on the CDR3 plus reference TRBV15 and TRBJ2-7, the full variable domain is DAMVIQNPRYQVTQFGKPVTLSCSQTLNHNVMYWYQQKSSQAPKLLFHYYDKDFNNEADTPDNFQSRRPNTSFCFLDIRSPGLGDTAMYLCATSRDRGVSYEQYFGPGTRLTVT.